This T cell receptor (beta chain) was sequenced for a study of Graves' ophthalmopathy and Graves' hyperthyroidism. The study, taken as a whole, reports: Sensitivity reached more than 70% and specificity about 73% when the model predicted ophthalmopathy progression. Stable hyperthyroidism and ophthalmopathy were told apart by a 13-signature model, which achieved about 90% sensitivity and roughly 76% specificity.

This clonotype was counted many times. Antigen: not known. PBMCs were isolated by Ficoll-Paque density gradient centrifugation, using approximately 10 ml of fresh peripheral blood as the starting material. Germline loops: CDR1 MNHNS, CDR2 SASEGT. Germline trimming cut 7 bases from V and 0 bases from J; bases unmatched to any gene: 5. The CDR3 sequence is 14 residues long. The sequenced template was RNA, covering the TCR beta CDR3 region. The first round was an RT-PCR with HTBI primers, and the second round was a multiplex PCR. MiXCR was run by TCRdb on the multiplex PCR reads, yielding one entry per CDR3 protein. The table lists about 500,000 distinct CDR3 sequences, over 13% of them singletons.

The material sequenced was blood. The receptor comes from a woman aged 25-40 years with Graves' ophthalmopathy. The chain recombines TRBV6-1 with TRBJ2-7, with 8 nucleotides matching TRBD2. The CDR3 is CASIGGGSSYEQYF. CDR3 sequence (DNA): TGTGCCAGCATTGGCGGGGGGAGCTCCTACGAGCAGTACTTC.